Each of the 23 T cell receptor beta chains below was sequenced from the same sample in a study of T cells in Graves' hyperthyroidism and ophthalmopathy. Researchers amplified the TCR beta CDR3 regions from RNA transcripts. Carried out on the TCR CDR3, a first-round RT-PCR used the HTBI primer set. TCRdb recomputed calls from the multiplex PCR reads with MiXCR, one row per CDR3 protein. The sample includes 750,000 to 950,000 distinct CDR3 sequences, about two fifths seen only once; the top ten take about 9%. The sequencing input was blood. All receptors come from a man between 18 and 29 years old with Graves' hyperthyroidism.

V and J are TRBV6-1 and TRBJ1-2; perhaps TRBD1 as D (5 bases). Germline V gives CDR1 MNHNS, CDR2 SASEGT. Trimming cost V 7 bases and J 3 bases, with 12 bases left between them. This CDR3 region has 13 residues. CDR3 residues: CASTGSGDYGYTF. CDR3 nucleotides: TGTGCCAGCACAGGGAGCGGCGACTATGGCTACACCTTC.

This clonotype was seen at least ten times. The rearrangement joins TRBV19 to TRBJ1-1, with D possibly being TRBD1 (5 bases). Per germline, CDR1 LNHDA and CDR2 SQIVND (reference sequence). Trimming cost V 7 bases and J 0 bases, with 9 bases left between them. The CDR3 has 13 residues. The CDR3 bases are TGTGCCAGTACCGACAGCCTGAACACTGAAGCTTTCTTT. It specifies CASTDSLNTEAFF. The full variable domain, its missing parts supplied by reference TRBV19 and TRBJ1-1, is DGGITQSPKYLFRKEGQNVTLSCEQNLNHDAMYWYRQDPGQGLRLIYYSQIVNDFQKGDIAEGYSVSREKKESFPLTVTSAQKNPTAFYLCASTDSLNTEAFFGQGTRLTVV.

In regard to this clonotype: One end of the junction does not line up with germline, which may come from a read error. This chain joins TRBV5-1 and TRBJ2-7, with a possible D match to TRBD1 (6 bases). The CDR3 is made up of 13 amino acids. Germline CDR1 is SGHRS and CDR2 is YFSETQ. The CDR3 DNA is TGCGCCAGCGGCTTAGGAGTCATACAGGGGCAGTACTTC. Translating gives CASGLGVIQGQYF.

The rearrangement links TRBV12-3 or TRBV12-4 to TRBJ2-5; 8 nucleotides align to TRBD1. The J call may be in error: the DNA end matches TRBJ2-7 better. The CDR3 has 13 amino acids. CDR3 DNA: TGTGCCAGCAGAGCGCGACAGGGGTACGAGCAGTACTTC. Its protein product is CASRARQGYEQYF.

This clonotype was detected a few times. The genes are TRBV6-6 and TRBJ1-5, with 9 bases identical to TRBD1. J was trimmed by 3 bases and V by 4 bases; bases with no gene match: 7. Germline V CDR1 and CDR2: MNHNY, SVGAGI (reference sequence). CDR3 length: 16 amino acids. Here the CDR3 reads CASSFGTGLVNQPQHF. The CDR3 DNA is TGTGCCAGCAGTTTCGGGACAGGGTTGGTCAATCAGCCCCAGCATTTT.

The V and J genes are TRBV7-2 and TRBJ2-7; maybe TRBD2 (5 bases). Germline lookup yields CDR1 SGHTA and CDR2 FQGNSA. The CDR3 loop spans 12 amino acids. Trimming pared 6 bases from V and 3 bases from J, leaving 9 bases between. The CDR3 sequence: CTSSPEGYEQYF. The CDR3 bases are TGTACCAGCAGTCCCGAGGGCTACGAGCAGTACTTC.

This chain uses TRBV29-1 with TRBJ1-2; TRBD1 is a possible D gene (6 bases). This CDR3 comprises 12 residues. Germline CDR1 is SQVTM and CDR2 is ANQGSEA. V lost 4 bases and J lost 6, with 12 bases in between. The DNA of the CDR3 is TGCAGCGTTGCGGCGCAGGGGCATGGCTACACCTTC. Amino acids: CSVAAQGHGYTF.

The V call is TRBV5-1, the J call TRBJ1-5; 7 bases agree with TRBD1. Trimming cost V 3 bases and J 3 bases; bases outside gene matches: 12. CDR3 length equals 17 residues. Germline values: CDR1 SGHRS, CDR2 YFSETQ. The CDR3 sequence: CASSSTPGQVHNQPQHF. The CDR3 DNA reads TGCGCCAGCAGCTCTACCCCCGGACAGGTTCACAATCAGCCCCAGCATTTT. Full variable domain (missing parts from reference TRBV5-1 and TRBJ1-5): KAGVTQTPRYLIKTRGQQVTLSCSPISGHRSVSWYQQTPGQGLQFLFEYFSETQRNKGNFPGRFSGRQFSNSRSEMNVSTLELGDSALYLCASSSTPGQVHNQPQHFGDGTRLSIL.

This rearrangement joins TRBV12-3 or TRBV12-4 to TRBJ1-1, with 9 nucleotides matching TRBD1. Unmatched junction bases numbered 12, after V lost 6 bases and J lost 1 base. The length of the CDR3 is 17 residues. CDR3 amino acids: CASRTLRTGAGNTEAFF. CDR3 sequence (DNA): TGTGCCAGCAGAACTCTCAGGACAGGGGCGGGGAACACTGAAGCTTTCTTT.

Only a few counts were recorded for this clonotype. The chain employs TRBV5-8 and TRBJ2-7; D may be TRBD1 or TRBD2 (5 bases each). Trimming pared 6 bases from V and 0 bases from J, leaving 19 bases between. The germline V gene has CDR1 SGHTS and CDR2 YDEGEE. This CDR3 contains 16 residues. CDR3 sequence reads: CASNPAQGVSSYEQYF. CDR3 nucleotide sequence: TGTGCCAGCAACCCGGCCCAGGGAGTGAGCTCCTACGAGCAGTACTTC.

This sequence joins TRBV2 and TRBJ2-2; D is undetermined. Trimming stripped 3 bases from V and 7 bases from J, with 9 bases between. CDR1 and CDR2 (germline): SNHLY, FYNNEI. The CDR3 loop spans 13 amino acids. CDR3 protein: CASSEIPRGELFF. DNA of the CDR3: TGTGCCAGCAGTGAGATCCCGCGCGGGGAGCTGTTTTTT.

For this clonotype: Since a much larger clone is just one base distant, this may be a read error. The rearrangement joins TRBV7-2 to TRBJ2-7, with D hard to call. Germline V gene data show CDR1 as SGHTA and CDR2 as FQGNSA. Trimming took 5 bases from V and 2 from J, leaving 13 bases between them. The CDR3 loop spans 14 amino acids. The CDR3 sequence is CASSAWVLPYEQYF. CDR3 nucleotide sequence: TGTGCCAGCAGCGCTTGGGTTTTGCCCTACGAGCAGTACTTC.

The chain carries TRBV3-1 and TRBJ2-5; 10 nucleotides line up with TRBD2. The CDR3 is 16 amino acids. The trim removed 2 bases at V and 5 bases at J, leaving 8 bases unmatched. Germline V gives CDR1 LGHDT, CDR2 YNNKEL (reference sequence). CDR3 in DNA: TGTGCCAGCAGCCAAAGCGGGACTAGCGAGACGGAGACCCAGTACTTC. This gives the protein CASSQSGTSETETQYF.

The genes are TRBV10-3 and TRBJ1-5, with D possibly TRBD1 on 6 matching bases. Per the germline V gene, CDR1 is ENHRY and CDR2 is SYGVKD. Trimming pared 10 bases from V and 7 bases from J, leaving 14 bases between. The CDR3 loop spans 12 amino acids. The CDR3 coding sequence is TGTGCCACCGGGTCGGGGGCCCAGCCCCAGCATTTT. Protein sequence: CATGSGAQPQHF.

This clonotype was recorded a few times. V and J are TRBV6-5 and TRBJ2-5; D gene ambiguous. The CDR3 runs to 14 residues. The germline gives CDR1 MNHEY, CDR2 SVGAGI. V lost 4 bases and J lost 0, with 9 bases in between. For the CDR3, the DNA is TGTGCCAGCAGTTGGCTGGGGTACCAAGAGACCCAGTACTTC. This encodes CASSWLGYQETQYF.

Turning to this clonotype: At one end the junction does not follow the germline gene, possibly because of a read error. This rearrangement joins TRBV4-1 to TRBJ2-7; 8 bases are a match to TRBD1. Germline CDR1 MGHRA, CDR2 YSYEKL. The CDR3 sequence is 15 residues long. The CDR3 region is CASTPSGQAAYEQYF. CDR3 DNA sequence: TGTGCCAGCACCCCATCGGGACAGGCTGCCTACGAGCAGTACTTC.

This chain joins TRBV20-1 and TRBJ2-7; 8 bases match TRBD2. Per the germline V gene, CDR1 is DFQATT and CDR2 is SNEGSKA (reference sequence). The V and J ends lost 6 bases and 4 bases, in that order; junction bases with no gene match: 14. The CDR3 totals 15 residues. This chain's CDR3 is CSATMGGPGGYEQYF. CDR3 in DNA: TGCAGTGCAACTATGGGGGGCCCGGGGGGGTACGAGCAGTACTTC.

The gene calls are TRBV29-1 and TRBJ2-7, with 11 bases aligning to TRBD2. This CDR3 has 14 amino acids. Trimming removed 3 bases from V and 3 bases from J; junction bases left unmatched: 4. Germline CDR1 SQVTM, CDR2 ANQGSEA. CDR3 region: CSVEKTSGNYEQYF. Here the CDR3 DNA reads TGCAGCGTTGAGAAGACTAGCGGGAACTACGAGCAGTACTTC.

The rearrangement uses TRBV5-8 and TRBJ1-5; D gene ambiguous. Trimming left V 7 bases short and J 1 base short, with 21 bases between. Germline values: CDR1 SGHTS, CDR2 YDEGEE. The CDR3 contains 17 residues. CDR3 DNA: TGTGCCAGCGGCGGCGGCAGGCTGGGGATAAGCAATCAGCCCCAGCATTTT. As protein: CASGGGRLGISNQPQHF. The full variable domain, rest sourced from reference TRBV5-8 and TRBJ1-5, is EAGVTQSPTHLIKTRGQQATLRCSPISGHTSVYWYQQALGLGLQFLLWYDEGEERNRGNFPPRFSGRQFPNYSSELNVNALELEDSALYLCASGGGRLGISNQPQHFGDGTRLSIL.

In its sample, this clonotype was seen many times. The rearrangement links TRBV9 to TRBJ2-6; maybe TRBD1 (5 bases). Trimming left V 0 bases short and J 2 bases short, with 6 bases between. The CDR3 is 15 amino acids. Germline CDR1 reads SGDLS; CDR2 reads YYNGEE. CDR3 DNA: TGTGCCAGCAGCGTAGACAGGACTGGGGCCAACGTCCTGACTTTC. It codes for CASSVDRTGANVLTF.

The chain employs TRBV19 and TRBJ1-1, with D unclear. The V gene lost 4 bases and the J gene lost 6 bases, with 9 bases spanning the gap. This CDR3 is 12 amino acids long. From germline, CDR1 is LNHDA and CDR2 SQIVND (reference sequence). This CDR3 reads CASSTQTAEAFF. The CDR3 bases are TGTGCCAGTAGTACCCAAACGGCTGAAGCTTTCTTT.

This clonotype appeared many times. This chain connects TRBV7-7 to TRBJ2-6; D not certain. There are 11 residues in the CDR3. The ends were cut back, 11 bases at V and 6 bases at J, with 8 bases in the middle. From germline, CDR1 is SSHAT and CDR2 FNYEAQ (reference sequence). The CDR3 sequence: CALSVANVLTF. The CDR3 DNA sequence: TGTGCCCTCAGCGTGGCCAACGTCCTGACTTTC.

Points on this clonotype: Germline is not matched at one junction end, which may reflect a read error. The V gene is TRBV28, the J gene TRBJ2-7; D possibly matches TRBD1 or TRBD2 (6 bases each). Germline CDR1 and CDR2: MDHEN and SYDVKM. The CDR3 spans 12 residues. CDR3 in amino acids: CTSSPARRGVNF. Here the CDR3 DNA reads TGTACCAGCAGTCCGGCACGTAGGGGGGTGAACTTC.